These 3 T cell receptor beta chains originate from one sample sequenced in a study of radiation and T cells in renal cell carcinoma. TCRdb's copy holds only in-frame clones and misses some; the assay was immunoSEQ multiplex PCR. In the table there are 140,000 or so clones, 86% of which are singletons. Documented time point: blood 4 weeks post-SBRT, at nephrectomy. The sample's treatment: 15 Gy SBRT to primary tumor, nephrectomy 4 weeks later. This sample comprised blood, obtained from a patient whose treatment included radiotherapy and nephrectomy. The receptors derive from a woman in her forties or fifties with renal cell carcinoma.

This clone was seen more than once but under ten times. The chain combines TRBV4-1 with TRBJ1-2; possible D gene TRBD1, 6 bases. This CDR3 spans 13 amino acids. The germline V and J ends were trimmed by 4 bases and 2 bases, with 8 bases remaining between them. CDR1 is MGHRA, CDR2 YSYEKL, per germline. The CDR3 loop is CASSRTENYGYTF. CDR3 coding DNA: TGCGCCAGCAGCCGGACAGAAAACTATGGCTACACCTTC.

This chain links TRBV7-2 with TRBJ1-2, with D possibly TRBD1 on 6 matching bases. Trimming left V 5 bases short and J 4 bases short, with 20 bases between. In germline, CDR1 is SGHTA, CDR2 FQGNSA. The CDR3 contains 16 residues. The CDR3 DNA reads TGTGCCAGCAGCCTGGTTGGGGGGGCTGAGGGCTATGGCTACACCTTC. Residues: CASSLVGGAEGYGYTF.

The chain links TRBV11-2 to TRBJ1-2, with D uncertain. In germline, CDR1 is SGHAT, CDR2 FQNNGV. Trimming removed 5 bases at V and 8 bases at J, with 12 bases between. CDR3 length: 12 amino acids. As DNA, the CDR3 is TGTGCCAGCAGCCAGAACAAGGAGGGCTACACCTTC. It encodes CASSQNKEGYTF.